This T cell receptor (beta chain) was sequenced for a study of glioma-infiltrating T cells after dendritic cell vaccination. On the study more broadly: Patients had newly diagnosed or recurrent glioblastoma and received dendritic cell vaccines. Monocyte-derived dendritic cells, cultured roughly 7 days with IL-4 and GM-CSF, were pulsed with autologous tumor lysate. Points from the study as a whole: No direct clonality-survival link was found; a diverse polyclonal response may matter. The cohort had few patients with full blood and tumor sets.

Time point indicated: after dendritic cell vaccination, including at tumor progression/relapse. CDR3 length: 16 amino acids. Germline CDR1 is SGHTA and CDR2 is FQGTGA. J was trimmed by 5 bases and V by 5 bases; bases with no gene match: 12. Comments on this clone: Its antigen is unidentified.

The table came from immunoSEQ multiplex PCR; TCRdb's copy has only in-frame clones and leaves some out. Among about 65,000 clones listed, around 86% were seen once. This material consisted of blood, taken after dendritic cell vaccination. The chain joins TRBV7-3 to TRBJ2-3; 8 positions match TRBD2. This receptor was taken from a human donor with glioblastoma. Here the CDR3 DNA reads TGTGCCAGCAGCCCAGCTCTGAGCGGGAGCGGAGATACGCAGTATTTT. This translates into CASSPALSGSGDTQYF.